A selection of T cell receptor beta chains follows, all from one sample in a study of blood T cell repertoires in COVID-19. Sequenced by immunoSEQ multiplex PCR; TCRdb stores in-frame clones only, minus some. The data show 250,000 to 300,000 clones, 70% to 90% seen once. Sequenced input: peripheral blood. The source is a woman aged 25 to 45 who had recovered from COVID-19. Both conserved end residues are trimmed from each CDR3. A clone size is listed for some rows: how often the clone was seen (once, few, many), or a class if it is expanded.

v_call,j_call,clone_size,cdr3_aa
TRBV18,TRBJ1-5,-,ASTPDSNQPQH
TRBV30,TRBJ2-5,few,AFSGGAGQETQY
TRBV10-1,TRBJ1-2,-,ASITDSRYGYT
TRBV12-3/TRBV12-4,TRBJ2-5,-,ASSLSPGGTQY
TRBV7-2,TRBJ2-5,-,ASSPRTSGKETQY
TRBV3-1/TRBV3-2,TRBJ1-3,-,ASSQDPGASGNTIY
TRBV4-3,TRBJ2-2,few,ASSRVWTGNTGELF
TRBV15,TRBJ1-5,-,ATSLGALMNQPQH
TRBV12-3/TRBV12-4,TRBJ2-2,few,ARGLDTGELF
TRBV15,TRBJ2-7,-,ATSRERGISYEQY
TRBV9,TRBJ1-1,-,ASSGLQGTEAF
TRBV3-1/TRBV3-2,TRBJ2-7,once,ASSQGRGEQY
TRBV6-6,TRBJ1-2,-,ASSVRGQAAYGYT
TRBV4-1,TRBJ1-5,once,ASSQQQGYGQPQH
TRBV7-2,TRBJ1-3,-,ASSPNRDLGNTIY
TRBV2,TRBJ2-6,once,ASNPGGSGANVLT
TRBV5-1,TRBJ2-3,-,ASSPGGAGGQDTQY
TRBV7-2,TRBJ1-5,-,ASSLVGADQPQH
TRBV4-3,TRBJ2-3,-,ASSQDGPAGGADTQY
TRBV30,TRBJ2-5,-,AWSVWGTGRMETQY
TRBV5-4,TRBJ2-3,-,ASSLRESTDTQY
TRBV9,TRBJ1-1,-,ASSVMEDFEAF
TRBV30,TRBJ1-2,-,AWETPGLH
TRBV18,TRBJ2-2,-,ASSPRVENTGELF
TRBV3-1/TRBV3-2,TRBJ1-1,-,ASSPLEVGAAEAF
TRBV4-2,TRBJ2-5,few,ASSQERGLAGGPGTQY
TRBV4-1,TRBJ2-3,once,ASSQEVGVGADTQY
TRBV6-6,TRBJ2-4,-,ASSSTGGENIQY
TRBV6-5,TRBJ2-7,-,ASRSRDRASYEQY
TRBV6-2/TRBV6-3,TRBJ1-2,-,ASSYSAGAYGYT
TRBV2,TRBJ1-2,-,ASKAPDRGPRYGYT
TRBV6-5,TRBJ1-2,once,ASSYGGAGGYT
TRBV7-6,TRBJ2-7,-,ASSPGQGEGYEQY
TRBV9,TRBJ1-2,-,ASSVFTGSGGYT
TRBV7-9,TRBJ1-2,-,ASSGAGQYVGYT
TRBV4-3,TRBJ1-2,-,ASSPDRRAGYT
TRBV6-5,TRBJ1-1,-,ASSRTGSEAF
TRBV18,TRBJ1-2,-,ASSQGDSGYT
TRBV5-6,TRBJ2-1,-,ASSLFQPGGNEQF
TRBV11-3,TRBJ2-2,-,ASSLGIGLNTGELF
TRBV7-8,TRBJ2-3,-,ASSSDRTTDTQY
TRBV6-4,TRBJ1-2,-,ASSDGTANYGYT
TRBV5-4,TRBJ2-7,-,ASSIAGGSYEQY
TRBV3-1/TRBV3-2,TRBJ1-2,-,ASSQDLGRVYGYT
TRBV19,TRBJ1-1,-,ASSIAPTGLPAF
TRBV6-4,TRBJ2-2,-,ASSDRTGNTGELF
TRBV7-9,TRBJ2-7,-,ASSQWTGGTEYEQY
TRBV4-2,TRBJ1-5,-,ASSPSPNQPQH
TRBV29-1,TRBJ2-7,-,SVEYRGGEQY
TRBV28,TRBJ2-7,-,ASSIQVTYEQY
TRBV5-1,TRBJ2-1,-,ASSLALAGGEQF
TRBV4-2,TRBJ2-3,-,ASSQRVAGGPTDTQY
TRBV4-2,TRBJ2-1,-,ASSQDLGLAVYNEQF
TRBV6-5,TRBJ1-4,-,ASSRQGATNEKLF